The T cell receptor (beta chain) described here comes from a study of T-cell reconstitution after alpha-beta-depleted transplantation in children. Construction of the TCRbeta library involved unique molecular identifiers. TCRdb re-derived calls from the PCR reads in MiXCR, one entry per CDR3 protein. The data show about 440,000 distinct CDR3 sequences, 43% seen once. Study results and limitations: T cells produced anew were the main source of T-cell counts and diversity one year after transplant.

As concerns this clonotype: Antigen: not known.

The sequencing used PBMCs, collected before TCRalphabeta/CD19-depleted stem cell transplant. The source is a girl aged 2-15 years with aplastic anemia, due to receive a stem cell transplant.

This CDR3 reads CASSQRSGGISTDTQYF. The CDR3 nucleotides read TGTGCCAGCAGCCAACGATCCGGGGGCATAAGCACAGATACGCAGTATTTT. The genes are TRBV14 and TRBJ2-3; D may correspond to TRBD1 or TRBD2 (6 bases each). Trimming took 2 bases from V and 0 from J, leaving 15 bases between them. Looked up from germline, CDR1 is SGHDN and CDR2 is FVKESK. The CDR3 totals 17 residues.